Detailed here is one T cell receptor beta chain. The sample holds many counts of this clonotype. The antigen it binds to is not known. Base qualities are not at hand, and no much larger clone is one base apart. For this chain, trimming is 2 bases at the V end and 10 bases at the J end, and the number of junction bases without a gene match is 12. The CDR3 sequence holds 17 residues, the cysteine and phenylalanine included. CDR3 DNA only is kept here, 51 bases in frame from base 1. CDR1 and CDR2 are drawn from the germline V gene: SNHLY, FYNNEI. The treatment or condition label on this specimen signifies: allogeneic hematopoietic cell transplantation with graft depleted of TCRalphabeta T cells and CD19 B cells. TCRalphabeta/CD19-depleted allogeneic hematopoietic cell grafts were given to the transplant recipients, all of whom were children. To prepare the library, PCR was applied. The reads were generated on an Illumina HiSeq 2500. To normalize quantification of the TCRbeta repertoire, the TCR libraries were built with molecular barcoding that relied on unique molecular identifiers. TCRdb trimmed the raw reads at Q25, called clones with MiXCR and kept productive beta chains. CDR3 protein sequences are deduplicated, and each keeps its most common genes and DNA. Within this sample are 210,000 or so distinct CDR3 sequences, with approximately 10% of them counted one time only. 28% of the sample belongs to the ten largest clones.

The data are from a study of T-cell reconstitution after alpha-beta-depleted transplantation in children (dated by TCRdb to between 2015 and 2016). Turning to the overall study: Using TCR repertoire profiling, the study quantitatively followed how T-cell immune reconstitution unfolded in children after TCRalphabeta/CD19-depleted allogeneic hematopoietic cell transplantation. The paper as a whole reports these results and caveats: In some patients, the high TCRbeta diversity seen at day 60 was put down to recipient T cells and intrathymic progenitors that had survived conditioning. The apparently early alphabetaT-cell count recovery about two months after transplant was reportedly dependent on only several hundred rapidly expanded clones derived from non-depleted graft cells. Over the following months the frequencies of hyperexpanded clones went down, and after one year T-cell counts and TCRbeta diversity were mostly credited to newly produced T cells.

Here the chain combines TRBV2 and TRBJ2-1, with TRBD2 identical over 12 junction bases. This sample comprised PBMCs, obtained before TCRalphabeta/CD19-depleted stem cell transplant. The origin of this receptor is a child under two years old with acute myeloid leukemia, due to receive a stem cell transplant. Here is the DNA: TGTGCCAGCAGTGAATACCCCCTAGCGGGAGGGCCCTGGGAGCAGTTCTTC. This yields the protein CASSEYPLAGGPWEQFF. The full variable domain, completed from the reference TRBV2 and TRBJ2-1 proteins outside the CDR3, reads EPEVTQTPSHQVTQMGQEVILRCVPISNHLYFYWYRQILGQKVEFLVSFYNNEISEKSEIFDDQFSVERPDGSNFTLKIRSTKLEDSAMYFCASSEYPLAGGPWEQFFGPGTRLTVL.